This T cell receptor (beta chain) comes out of a study of T cell responses to AZD1222 COVID-19 vaccine. V was pared by 4 bases and J by 4 bases, with 15 bases between. CDR1 SGHKS and CDR2 YYEKEE come from the germline V gene (reference sequence). The CDR3 consists of 14 residues. Using immunoSEQ multiplex PCR, the repertoire was profiled, and TCRdb retains in-frame clones only, with some absent. The sample lists around 72,000 clones; about nine tenths were seen once. Study outcomes and limitations: It should be noted that donors were predominantly white British and more often female, and clonal diversity was possibly underestimated.

About this clone: The antigen remains unidentified.

This specimen consisted of peripheral blood, obtained on day 0 of AZD1222 vaccination. The receptor's source is an adult in good health. This rearrangement joins TRBV5-5 to TRBJ2-7; tentative D call: TRBD2 (6 bases). CDR3 in amino acids: CASSPAGTWYEQYF. The CDR3 bases are TGTGCCAGCAGCCCCGCGGGGACCTGGTACGAGCAGTACTTC.